The source of this TCR beta chain is a study of CD8 T cells in ankylosing spondylitis. Whole-study results and caveats: Researchers reportedly found disease-linked clones significantly enriched in matched ankylosing spondylitis synovial fluid. As for the disease-linked clones, they showed a CD8+ phenotype and occurred at relatively low frequencies in peripheral blood.

Quantitative 5'-RACE was performed with molecular barcodes, and it yielded the TCR beta libraries. In TCRdb, the 5' RACE reads were re-called with MiXCR into one record per CDR3 protein. The sample contains about 140,000 distinct CDR3 sequences, about a third of which appear only once. This clonotype occurred many times. Its antigen is as yet unknown. This TCR derives from a male donor with ankylosing spondylitis. The sequencing input was synovial fluid, either unsorted or a sorted T cell fraction (not recorded which).

CDR3 in DNA: TGCGCCAGCAGCCAGTCCGCCACGGGGGGGACAGATACGCAGTATTTT. It is translated as CASSQSATGGTDTQYF. The rearrangement joins TRBV4-1 to TRBJ2-3; 8 bases are a match to TRBD2. CDR3 size: 16 residues. V trimming: 3 bases; J trimming: 3 bases; junction bases outside the gene matches: 8. Germline loops: CDR1 MGHRA, CDR2 YSYEKL.